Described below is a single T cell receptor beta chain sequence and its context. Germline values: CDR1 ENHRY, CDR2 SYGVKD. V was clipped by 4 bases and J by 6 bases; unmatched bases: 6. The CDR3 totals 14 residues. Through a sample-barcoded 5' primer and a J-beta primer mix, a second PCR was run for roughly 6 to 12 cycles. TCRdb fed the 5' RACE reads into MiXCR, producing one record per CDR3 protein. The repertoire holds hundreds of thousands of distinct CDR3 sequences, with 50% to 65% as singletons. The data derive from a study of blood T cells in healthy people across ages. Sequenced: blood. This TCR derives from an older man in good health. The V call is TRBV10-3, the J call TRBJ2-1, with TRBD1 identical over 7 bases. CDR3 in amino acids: CAISGRTGSNEQFF. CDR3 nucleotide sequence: TGTGCCATCAGTGGACGGACAGGTTCCAATGAGCAGTTCTTC.